This T cell receptor (beta chain) came from a study of regulatory T cells in long-lasting Graves disease. Germline V gives CDR1 PRHDT, CDR2 FYEKMQ (reference sequence). Trimming at V came to 5 bases and at J to 6 bases, leaving 2 bases not matched to a gene. This CDR3 region has 13 residues. Library construction for TCR beta used iRepertoire HTBI primers and Arm-PCR of CDR3 regions. One entry per CDR3 protein results from TCRdb running MiXCR on the multiplex PCR reads. Here the sample spans approximately 470,000 distinct CDR3 sequences, 15% to 20% being singletons. Time point defined: newly diagnosed GD, antithyroid drugs for less than 3 months. Scientists built the TCR library using RNA that was extracted from PBMCs. These same records also appear under a second study, on T cells in Graves' hyperthyroidism and ophthalmopathy.

The sample consisted of peripheral blood mononuclear cells (PBMCs), taken at new diagnosis, from a patient treated with antithyroid drugs. The chain employs TRBV13 and TRBJ2-3, with 10 bases identical to TRBD2. This receptor was obtained from a man in his forties with Graves disease. For the CDR3, the DNA is TGTGCCAGCAGCCGGACTAGCGGCGATACGCAGTATTTT. Translation gives CASSRTSGDTQYF. The full variable domain, with the rest looked up from reference TRBV13 and TRBJ2-3, is AAGVIQSPRHLIKEKRETATLKCYPIPRHDTVYWYQQGPGQDPQFLISFYEKMQSDKGSIPDRFSAQQFSDYHSELNMSSLELGDSALYFCASSRTSGDTQYFGPGTRLTVL.